These 30 T cell receptor beta chains share one sample of origin, sequenced in a study of shared clonotypes between healthy human individuals. Assay: immunoSEQ multiplex PCR; the TCRdb copy retains only in-frame clones and omits some. The sample lists about 710,000 clones, 60% to 75% occurring once. Sequenced: memory CD4+ T cells sorted from blood. As for subset: CD45RA-negative fraction. Every receptor here comes from a woman in her twenties or thirties in good health.

The V gene is TRBV4-2, the J gene TRBJ2-7; D call uncertain. V was cut by 2 bases and J by 2 bases, with 10 bases left in between. The CDR3 length is 14 residues. Germline V lookup: CDR1 LGHNA, CDR2 YNFKEQ. CDR3 loop: CASSQIVVPYEQYF. The DNA for the CDR3 is TGTGCCAGCAGCCAAATCGTAGTGCCCTACGAGCAGTACTTC.

Comments on this clone: Other DNA sequences of this sample code for an identical CDR3. V usage is TRBV7-7 and J usage is TRBJ2-2; D gene unclear. Germline CDR1 and CDR2: SSHAT and FNYEAQ (reference sequence). The CDR3 consists of 12 residues. V lost 5 bases and J lost 4, with 5 bases in between. The CDR3 DNA follows: TGTGCCAGCAGCCCCCTCACCGGGGAGCTGTTTTTT. Translating it yields CASSPLTGELFF.

The V and J genes are TRBV27 and TRBJ2-1, with 9 bases identical to TRBD1. The CDR3 sequence is 17 residues long. V trimming: 0 bases; J trimming: 4 bases; junction bases outside the gene matches: 7. Germline CDR1 MNHEY, CDR2 SMNVEV (reference sequence). CDR3 bases: TGTGCCAGCAGTTTATCGAGGTCGGGACAGGGATACAATGAGCAGTTCTTC. Residues: CASSLSRSGQGYNEQFF.

This clone was detected many times. The V gene is TRBV10-2, the J gene TRBJ2-1; no reliable D call. V lost 6 bases to trimming and J lost 6 bases, with 12 bases between them. There are 13 residues in the CDR3. Germline V gene lookup returns CDR1 WSHSY and CDR2 SAAADI. Here the CDR3 DNA reads TGCGCCAGCAGCCCAGTCAACGGCAATGAGCAGTTCTTC. Its translation: CASSPVNGNEQFF.

The V gene is TRBV10-2, the J gene TRBJ1-1, with a possible D match to TRBD1 (6 bases). CDR3 length: 13 amino acids. V dropped 0 bases and J dropped 8 bases, with 10 bases sitting between them. CDR1 is WSHSY, CDR2 SAAADI, per germline. For the CDR3, the DNA is TGCGCCAGCAGTGAGTCGGGGCAGGGGGAAGCTTTCTTT. Translation: CASSESGQGEAFF.

This chain links TRBV6-6 with TRBJ2-7, with TRBD1 identical over 9 bases. Losses at the gene ends were 6 bases for V and 8 bases for J; bases not matched to a gene: 8. Germline CDR1 MNHNY, CDR2 SVGAGI (reference sequence). This CDR3 has 13 residues. CDR3 in amino acids: CASRQKDRGKQYF. In nucleotides, the CDR3 is TGTGCCAGCAGGCAAAAGGACAGGGGAAAGCAGTACTTC.

The V and J genes are TRBV2 and TRBJ2-2, with 9 nucleotides matching TRBD1. The V gene end was trimmed by 6 bases and the J gene end by 7 bases; junction bases not matched to a gene: 6. CDR3 length: 14 residues. Looked up from germline, CDR1 is SNHLY and CDR2 is FYNNEI. The CDR3 DNA sequence: TGTGCCAGCAGGGGGACAGGGACGGGCGGGGAGCTGTTTTTT. Translating it yields CASRGTGTGGELFF.

V usage is TRBV28 and J usage is TRBJ2-7; the match to TRBD2 covers 7 bases. The V gene end was trimmed by 8 bases and the J gene end by 4 bases; junction bases not matched to a gene: 8. Germline CDR1 is MDHEN and CDR2 is SYDVKM. The CDR3 length is 13 residues. The CDR3 region has the DNA TGTGCCAGCGGTAGGGGAGGGCCTTACGAGCAGTACTTC. Protein: CASGRGGPYEQYF.

This sequence joins TRBV19 and TRBJ2-2; 10 bases match TRBD2. Germline V CDR1 and CDR2: LNHDA, SQIVND (reference sequence). The CDR3 length is 14 residues. The J segment lost 1 base and the V segment lost 11 bases, leaving 4 bases of the junction unmatched. For the CDR3, the DNA is TGTGCCGGGCGGACTAGCGGGAACACCGGGGAGCTGTTTTTT. Residues: CAGRTSGNTGELFF.

The chain employs TRBV7-9 and TRBJ2-5; 9 bases agree with TRBD1. Germline lookup yields CDR1 SEHNR and CDR2 FQNEAQ (reference sequence). V lost 5 bases, J lost 5 bases, and 6 bases stayed unmatched. This CDR3 contains 14 residues. CDR3 in DNA: TGTGCCAGCAGCGCGGGACAGGGACGGGAGACCCAGTACTTC. Amino acids: CASSAGQGRETQYF.

V usage is TRBV2 and J usage is TRBJ2-5; 7 nucleotides agree with TRBD1. J was trimmed by 0 bases and V by 7 bases; bases with no gene match: 8. Germline-derived CDR1 and CDR2 are SNHLY and FYNNEI. The CDR3 is 15 residues long. CDR3: CASTSQQGNQETQYF. CDR3 nucleotide sequence: TGTGCCAGCACCTCACAACAGGGGAACCAAGAGACCCAGTACTTC.

V and J are TRBV7-8 and TRBJ1-5; D is uncertain. Germline values: CDR1 SGHVS, CDR2 FQNEAQ. The CDR3 contains 13 residues. V was pared by 6 bases and J by 4 bases, with 10 bases between. The CDR3 DNA is TGTGCCAGCAGTTTTGGCGATAATCAGCCCCAGCATTTT. Amino acid sequence: CASSFGDNQPQHF.

Only a few counts were recorded for this clone. CDR3 sequence reads: CASSLDGSVNTGELFF. CDR3 coding DNA: TGTGCCAGCAGCTTGGATGGCAGCGTAAACACCGGGGAGCTGTTTTTT. The rearrangement joins TRBV5-4 to TRBJ2-2; no reliable D call. CDR1 and CDR2 from the germline V gene are SGHNT and YYREEE (reference sequence). CDR3 size: 16 residues. Deletions cut 0 bases from V and 2 bases from J, with 11 bases between.

This chain connects TRBV10-3 to TRBJ2-7; D call uncertain. CDR1 ENHRY and CDR2 SYGVKD come from the germline V gene. The V end lost 3 bases, the J end lost 7 bases, and 7 bases lay between the germline ends. This CDR3 has 11 residues. CDR3 loop: CAISDFREQYF. For the CDR3, the DNA is TGTGCCATCAGTGATTTCCGTGAGCAGTACTTC.

The chain has TRBV27 and TRBJ2-2; TRBD2 matches 11 bases. V shed 2 bases and J 4 bases; nucleotides not matched to a gene: 3. The germline gives CDR1 MNHEY, CDR2 SMNVEV (reference sequence). CDR3 size: 16 residues. The CDR3: CASSLGSGRATGELFF. The CDR3 DNA reads TGTGCCAGCAGTTTAGGTAGCGGGAGGGCCACCGGGGAGCTGTTTTTT.

V and J are TRBV30 and TRBJ1-5; D perhaps matches TRBD1 (5 bases). Germline CDR1 GTSNPN, CDR2 SVGIG (reference sequence). The CDR3 length is 13 residues. Between the trimmed V and J ends, which lost 5 bases and 7 bases, there was a span of 15 bases. As DNA, the CDR3 is TGTGCCTGGGGTCGAGGGGATGACCAGCCCCAGCATTTT. This codes for CAWGRGDDQPQHF. Full variable domain (outside the CDR3, taken from reference TRBV30 and TRBJ1-5): SQTIHQWPATLVQPVGSPLSLECTVEGTSNPNLYWYRQAAGRGLQLLFYSVGIGQISSEVPQNLSASRPQDRQFILSSKKLLLSDSGFYLCAWGRGDDQPQHFGDGTRLSIL.

V is TRBV5-8 and J is TRBJ1-1; the D gene is possibly TRBD1 (6 bases). V dropped 6 bases and J dropped 4 bases, with 10 bases sitting between them. Germline V gives CDR1 SGHTS, CDR2 YDEGEE. The CDR3 is 12 residues long. The CDR3 nucleotides are TGTGCCAGCAACAGGGTACCCACTGAAGCTTTCTTT. As protein: CASNRVPTEAFF.

This clone turned up a few times. The chain links TRBV9 to TRBJ2-2; 8 bases agree with TRBD1. CDR1 SGDLS and CDR2 YYNGEE come from the germline V gene. The CDR3 spans 16 residues. Trimming took 4 bases from V and 4 from J; bases not matched to a gene: 9. CDR3 loop: CASSFSTGVVTGELFF. The CDR3, as DNA: TGTGCCAGCAGCTTCTCGACAGGGGTGGTCACCGGGGAGCTGTTTTTT. The full variable domain, its missing parts supplied by reference TRBV9 and TRBJ2-2, is DSGVTQTPKHLITATGQRVTLRCSPRSGDLSVYWYQQSLDQGLQFLIQYYNGEERAKGNILERFSAQQFPDLHSELNLSSLELGDSALYFCASSFSTGVVTGELFFGEGSRLTVL.

This chain connects TRBV28 to TRBJ2-2; D unresolved. The CDR3 is 13 amino acids. The V end was cut by 5 bases, the J end by 3 bases, with 7 bases between. Germline values: CDR1 MDHEN, CDR2 SYDVKM. CDR3 DNA sequence: TGTGCCAGCAGTAACTCTGACACCGGGGAGCTGTTTTTT. It encodes CASSNSDTGELFF.

The rearrangement joins TRBV6-5 to TRBJ2-7; 9 bases match TRBD2. There are 14 residues in the CDR3. The trim removed 6 bases at V and 1 base at J, leaving 4 bases unmatched. CDR1 and CDR2 from the germline V gene are MNHEY and SVGAGI. CDR3 DNA: TGTGCCAGCAGGGGGACTAGCAGTTCCTACGAGCAGTACTTC. It codes for CASRGTSSSYEQYF.

The chain joins TRBV6-5 to TRBJ1-5; perhaps TRBD1 as D (6 bases). Trimming took off 0 bases at V and 14 bases at J, with 14 bases between the two ends. Germline V gene sequence: CDR1 MNHEY, CDR2 SVGAGI. CDR3 size: 13 residues. This CDR3 is CASSYSDAGEEHF. The CDR3 coding sequence is TGTGCCAGCAGTTACTCTGACGCAGGGGAAGAGCATTTT.

The chain couples TRBV10-3 to TRBJ1-1, with 7 bases identical to TRBD1. V shed 5 bases and J 3 bases; nucleotides not matched to a gene: 6. Germline loops: CDR1 ENHRY, CDR2 SYGVKD. The CDR3 is 14 amino acids. The DNA for the CDR3 is TGTGCCATCAGTCCAGGGGGGCAGCACACTGAAGCTTTCTTT. It is translated as CAISPGGQHTEAFF.

The rearrangement links TRBV29-1 to TRBJ2-1; 7 bases align to TRBD1. Germline V gene lookup returns CDR1 SQVTM and CDR2 ANQGSEA. This CDR3 region has 12 residues. V was pared by 4 bases and J by 7 bases, with 4 bases of the junction left unmatched. The CDR3 DNA sequence: TGCAGCGTTGGACAGGGTGAAAATGAGCAGTTCTTC. Residues: CSVGQGENEQFF.

The V call is TRBV6-1, the J call TRBJ2-5, with 12 bases matching TRBD2. Germline CDR1 and CDR2: MNHNS and SASEGT. There are 15 residues in the CDR3. The V and J ends lost 8 bases and 5 bases, in that order; junction bases with no gene match: 9. The CDR3 region is CASQRLAGVVETQYF. In nucleotides, the CDR3 is TGTGCCAGCCAAAGACTAGCGGGAGTTGTGGAGACCCAGTACTTC.

The chain employs TRBV7-3 and TRBJ2-2; no clear D gene. The CDR3 runs to 14 residues. Trimming shortened V by 1 base and J by 4 bases, and 7 bases separated the two germline ends. CDR1 is SGHTA and CDR2 is FQGTGA in the germline V gene. CDR3 sequence: CASSLSSTTGELFF. DNA of the CDR3: TGTGCCAGCAGCTTAAGCTCGACCACCGGGGAGCTGTTTTTT.

The gene calls are TRBV10-3 and TRBJ1-2; D ambiguous. CDR3 size: 13 residues. The V and J ends lost 4 bases and 4 bases respectively, with 10 bases between them. Germline V gene lookup returns CDR1 ENHRY and CDR2 SYGVKD. The CDR3 nucleotides read TGTGCCATCAGTGGCGACATGAGCTATGGCTACACCTTC. It yields the protein CAISGDMSYGYTF.

The chain joins TRBV9 to TRBJ1-3; D call uncertain. V was shortened by 3 bases and J by 0 bases, with 7 bases between the two germline ends. This CDR3 contains 14 residues. CDR1 is SGDLS, CDR2 YYNGEE, per germline. CDR3 coding DNA: TGTGCCAGCAGCGAGGACCACTCTGGAAACACCATATATTTT. Protein sequence: CASSEDHSGNTIYF.

The chain uses TRBV4-2 and TRBJ2-1; the match to TRBD2 covers 12 bases. Germline V gene data show CDR1 as LGHNA and CDR2 as YNFKEQ. V lost 3 bases, J lost 4 bases, and 7 bases stayed unmatched. The CDR3 has 17 amino acids. CDR3 protein: CASSQGGLAGQYNEQFF. The CDR3 coding sequence is TGTGCCAGCAGCCAGGGCGGACTAGCGGGACAGTACAATGAGCAGTTCTTC.

The chain employs TRBV5-1 and TRBJ2-1; 8 nucleotides align to TRBD1. The germline gives CDR1 SGHRS, CDR2 YFSETQ. Trimming at V came to 0 bases and at J to 15 bases, leaving 8 bases not matched to a gene. The length of the CDR3 is 13 residues. CDR3 sequence: CASSLEGGTGRFF. The CDR3 coding sequence is TGCGCCAGCAGCTTGGAAGGCGGGACAGGTCGGTTCTTC.

A note on this clone: Other DNA sequences within the sample encode an identical CDR3. This chain joins TRBV2 and TRBJ1-1; D remains ambiguous. CDR1 and CDR2 (germline): SNHLY, FYNNEI. Trimming left V 1 base short and J 1 base short, with 4 bases between. This CDR3 region has 13 residues. CDR3 in amino acids: CASSEGGNTEAFF. The CDR3 nucleotides are TGTGCCAGCAGTGAAGGTGGGAACACTGAAGCTTTCTTT. Supplemented by reference TRBV2 and TRBJ1-1, the full variable domain reads EPEVTQTPSHQVTQMGQEVILRCVPISNHLYFYWYRQILGQKVEFLVSFYNNEISEKSEIFDDQFSVERPDGSNFTLKIRSTKLEDSAMYFCASSEGGNTEAFFGQGTRLTVV.